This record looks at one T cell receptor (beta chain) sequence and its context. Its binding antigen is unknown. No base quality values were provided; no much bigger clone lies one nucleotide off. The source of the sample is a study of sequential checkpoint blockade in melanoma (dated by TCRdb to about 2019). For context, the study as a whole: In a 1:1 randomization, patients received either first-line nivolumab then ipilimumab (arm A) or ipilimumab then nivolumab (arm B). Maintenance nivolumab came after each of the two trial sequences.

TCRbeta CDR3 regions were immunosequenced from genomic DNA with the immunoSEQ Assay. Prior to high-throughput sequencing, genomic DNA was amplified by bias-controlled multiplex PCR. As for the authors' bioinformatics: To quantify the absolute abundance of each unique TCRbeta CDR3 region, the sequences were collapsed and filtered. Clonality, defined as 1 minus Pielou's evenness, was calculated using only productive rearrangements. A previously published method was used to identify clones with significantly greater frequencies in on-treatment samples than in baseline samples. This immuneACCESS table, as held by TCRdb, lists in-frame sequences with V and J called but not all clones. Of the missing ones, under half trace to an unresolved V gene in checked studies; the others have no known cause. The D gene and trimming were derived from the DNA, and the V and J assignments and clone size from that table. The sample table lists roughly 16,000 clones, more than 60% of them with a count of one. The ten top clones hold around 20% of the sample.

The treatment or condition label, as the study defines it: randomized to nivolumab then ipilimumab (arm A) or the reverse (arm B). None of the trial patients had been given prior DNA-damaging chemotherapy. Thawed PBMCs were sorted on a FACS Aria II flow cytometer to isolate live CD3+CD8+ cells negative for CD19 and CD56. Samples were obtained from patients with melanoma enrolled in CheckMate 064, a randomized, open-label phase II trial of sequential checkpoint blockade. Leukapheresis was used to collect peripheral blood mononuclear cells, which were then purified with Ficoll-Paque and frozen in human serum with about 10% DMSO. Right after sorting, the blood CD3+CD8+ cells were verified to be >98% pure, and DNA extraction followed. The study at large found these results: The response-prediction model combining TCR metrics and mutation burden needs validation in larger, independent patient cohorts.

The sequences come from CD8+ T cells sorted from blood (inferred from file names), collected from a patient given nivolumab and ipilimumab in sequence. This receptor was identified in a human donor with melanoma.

The DNA sequence is TGCGCCAGCAGCCACTCACTCAGGGATTACACTGAAGCTTTCTTT. This yields the protein CASSHSLRDYTEAFF. Recombination connected TRBV4-3 to TRBJ1-1; perhaps TRBD1 is the D gene, with 5 bases matching. Trimming costs V 3 bases and J 3 bases, and their ends lie 14 bases apart. Spanning cysteine to phenylalanine, the CDR3 consists of 15 amino acids. The kept DNA is CDR3 alone, 45 bases in frame from the first base. CDR1 and CDR2, looked up from the germline V gene, are LGHNA and YSLEER.